These T cell receptor beta chains were read from a single sample in a study of blood T cell repertoires in COVID-19. Produced via immunoSEQ multiplex PCR; TCRdb's table is partial and in-frame only. Among over 55,000 clones listed, about 87% were seen once. Sequenced material: peripheral blood. All receptors come from a man in his fifties with active COVID-19. Both conserved end residues are part of each CDR3. A D gene is named only where the DNA matches it firmly.

j_gene: TRBJ2-3
v_gene: TRBV9
d_gene: TRBD1
CDR3nt: TGTGCCAGCAGCGTAGGGACAGGGACCACAGATACGCAGTATTTT
CDR3aa: CASSVGTGTTDTQYF

j_gene: TRBJ2-5
v_gene: TRBV4-1
d_gene: TRBD2
CDR3nt: TGCGCCAGCAGCCAAGATATACTAGCGGGGGTGATGGAGACCCAGTACTTC
CDR3aa: CASSQDILAGVMETQYF

j_gene: TRBJ2-2
v_gene: TRBV10-3
d_gene: -
CDR3nt: TGTGCCACCTTACAGATCCTCTTGAACACCGGGGAGCTGTTTTTT
CDR3aa: CATLQILLNTGELFF

j_gene: TRBJ1-1
v_gene: TRBV3-1/TRBV3-2
d_gene: TRBD1
CDR3nt: TGTGCCAGCAGCCAAGATGGACAGGGCTACACTGAAGCTTTCTTT
CDR3aa: CASSQDGQGYTEAFF

j_gene: TRBJ1-1
v_gene: TRBV5-5
d_gene: -
CDR3nt: TGTGCCAGCAGCTTGTCCACAGTGAACACTGAAGCTTTCTTT
CDR3aa: CASSLSTVNTEAFF

j_gene: TRBJ1-2
v_gene: TRBV12-3/TRBV12-4
d_gene: -
CDR3nt: TGTGCCATTAGGGGTGGCTACACCTTC
CDR3aa: CAIRGGYTF

j_gene: TRBJ1-1
v_gene: TRBV29-1
d_gene: -
CDR3nt: TGCAGCGTTGAAAGAGGAGGGGCTGAAGCTTTCTTT
CDR3aa: CSVERGGAEAFF

j_gene: TRBJ2-1
v_gene: TRBV3-1/TRBV3-2
d_gene: TRBD2
CDR3nt: TGTGCCAGCAGCCAGGGAGGGAGGGCCTCCTACAATGAGCAGTTCTTC
CDR3aa: CASSQGGRASYNEQFF

j_gene: TRBJ2-7
v_gene: TRBV4-2
d_gene: -
CDR3nt: TGTGCCAGCAGCCAAGGGGCGGGGGCGATAGCCTACGAGCAGTACTTC
CDR3aa: CASSQGAGAIAYEQYF

j_gene: TRBJ2-7
v_gene: TRBV27
d_gene: TRBD2
CDR3nt: TGTGCCAGCAGTACCGCGGGGGCCTACGAGCAGTACTTC
CDR3aa: CASSTAGAYEQYF

j_gene: TRBJ2-1
v_gene: TRBV6-5
d_gene: -
CDR3nt: TGTGCCAGCAGTTACTCGGCCACGAGGGATGAGCAGTTCTTC
CDR3aa: CASSYSATRDEQFF

j_gene: TRBJ1-5
v_gene: TRBV19
d_gene: TRBD1
CDR3nt: TGTGCCAGTAGTATAGGTGGACAGGGACGCCAGCCCCAGCATTTT
CDR3aa: CASSIGGQGRQPQHF

j_gene: TRBJ1-4
v_gene: TRBV5-6
d_gene: TRBD1
CDR3nt: TGTGCCAGCAAACTCGGGACAGGGGATGAAAAACTGTTTTTT
CDR3aa: CASKLGTGDEKLFF

j_gene: TRBJ2-1
v_gene: TRBV5-8
d_gene: TRBD1
CDR3nt: TGTGCCAGCAGCCCGGGACAGCGATTACTAAACAATGAGCAGTTCTTC
CDR3aa: CASSPGQRLLNNEQFF

j_gene: TRBJ2-3
v_gene: TRBV9
d_gene: -
CDR3nt: TGTGCCAGCGGGCTGGAAGGAACAGATACGCAGTATTTT
CDR3aa: CASGLEGTDTQYF

j_gene: TRBJ2-5
v_gene: TRBV7-2
d_gene: -
CDR3nt: TGTGCCAGCAGCTTAGGGCCCCCTAGCCCGGGAGAGACCCAGTACTTC
CDR3aa: CASSLGPPSPGETQYF

j_gene: TRBJ2-7
v_gene: TRBV7-9
d_gene: TRBD2
CDR3nt: TGTGCCAGCAGTCAAAGGGCGACTAGCGTCTACGAGCAGTACTTC
CDR3aa: CASSQRATSVYEQYF